This TCR beta chain was profiled in a study of cytomegalovirus exposure and HLA in healthy donors. Study-level results: For most TCR beta V segments, an earlier analysis put the productive rate at about 87% or about 30% of the time. A later analysis by the authors found several of the most significant clusters apparently linked to common viral pathogens. A few chains tied to CMV proved CMV antigen-specific in vitro. In a later analysis, a genetic analysis reported fewer productive-TCR N-insertions in an Asian-associated ancestry cluster than the cohort average.

On this clone itself: What it binds is unknown.

The PCR employed 60 Vbeta primers together with 13 Jbeta primers. The protocol was immunoSEQ multiplex PCR, while the TCRdb copy is restricted to in-frame clones and leaves out a portion. The sample records some 190,000 clones, 70% to 80% being singletons. The CDR3 runs 19 residues. Germline CDR1 SGHDT, CDR2 YYEEEE. The trim removed 3 bases at V and 2 bases at J, leaving 15 bases unmatched. This receptor was obtained from a woman aged 50 to 65 in good health and CMV-seronegative. This chain connects TRBV5-6 to TRBJ2-7, with 12 bases fitting TRBD2. Sequences were obtained from PBMCs. The CDR3, as DNA: TGTGCCAGCAGCTACCGAACTTGGACTAGCGGGATCCGGCCCTACGAGCAGTACTTC. It specifies CASSYRTWTSGIRPYEQYF.